The clone carrying this T cell receptor beta chain was counted a few times. Its antigen remains unidentified. This record comes from a study of cytomegalovirus exposure and HLA in healthy donors. General study findings and limits: CMV antigen specificity was confirmed in vitro for a few CMV-associated chains.

Per germline, CDR1 SEHNR and CDR2 FQNEAQ (reference sequence). V was clipped by 1 base and J by 5 bases, with 12 bases between them. The CDR3 has 15 residues. The protocol was immunoSEQ multiplex PCR, while the TCRdb copy is restricted to in-frame clones and leaves out a portion. The sample shows 150,000 to 200,000 clones, around nine tenths of them seen only once. This TCR was recovered from a woman aged 18-35 years in good health and CMV-seropositive. The sample was PBMCs. The chain recombines TRBV7-9 with TRBJ1-5; no clear D. CDR3 nucleotide sequence: TGTGCCAGCAGCTTAGGTTTGCGGGATTATCAGCCCCAGCATTTT. It translates to CASSLGLRDYQPQHF. Drawing the rest from reference TRBV7-9 and TRBJ1-5, the complete variable domain is DTGVSQNPRHKITKRGQNVTFRCDPISEHNRLYWYRQTLGQGPEFLTYFQNEAQLEKSRLLSDRFSAERPKGSFSTLEIQRTEQGDSAMYLCASSLGLRDYQPQHFGDGTRLSIL.